This T cell receptor beta chain was retrieved from a study of CD8 T cells in ankylosing spondylitis. Findings of the study overall: In ankylosing spondylitis blood, a motif of roughly eight highly homologous TCR beta variants appeared characteristic. Several of the motif variants were reported before in synovial fluid and blood from reactive arthritis.

This clonotype was picked up a small number of times. Its antigen remains unknown. TCRdb fed the 5' RACE reads into MiXCR, producing one record per CDR3 protein. The sample lists about 330,000 distinct CDR3 sequences; less than 9.5% were seen once. V shed 4 bases, J shed 0 bases, and the junction held 18 bases outside the gene matches. The germline gives CDR1 MNHEY, CDR2 SVGEGT. The CDR3 totals 20 residues. The V gene is TRBV6-2 or TRBV6-3, the J gene TRBJ2-1, with TRBD2 matching over 7 bases. The material sequenced was blood, either unsorted or a sorted T cell fraction (not recorded which). The clonotype originates from a male donor with ankylosing spondylitis. The CDR3 DNA sequence: TGTGCCAGCAGTTCTACTCGGGGAGGGGAGTGGCGGAGCTCCTACAATGAGCAGTTCTTC. Amino acids: CASSSTRGGEWRSSYNEQFF.